This is a list of T cell receptor beta chains from one sample in a study of blood T cell repertoires in COVID-19. The protocol was immunoSEQ multiplex PCR, while the TCRdb copy is restricted to in-frame clones and leaves out a portion. The sample yields about 440,000 clones, about 87% seen once. Sequenced sample: peripheral blood. These receptors came from a woman in her forties or fifties with COVID-19, enrolled during active disease. Both conserved end residues are part of each CDR3. A D gene is named only where the DNA matches it firmly. Where a row states a size, it is once, few, many or the class of an expanded clone; other rows omit it.

cdr3_nt,cdr3_aa,clone_size,v_call,j_call,d_call
TGCGCCAGCAGCTTGGTAGCGGGGGGTGACAATGAGCAGTTCTTC,CASSLVAGGDNEQFF,.,TRBV5-1,TRBJ2-1,TRBD2
TGTGCCAGCAGTTACAAAGCGGGGGGCTACGAGCAGTACTTC,CASSYKAGGYEQYF,.,TRBV6-5,TRBJ2-7,TRBD2
TGTGCCAGCAGCCCACGGGGAGGAACGAACACTGAAGCTTTCTTT,CASSPRGGTNTEAFF,.,TRBV7-9,TRBJ1-1,.
TGTGCCAGCAGCTCGGTCATTAACTATGGCTACACCTTC,CASSSVINYGYTF,once,TRBV6-2/TRBV6-3,TRBJ1-2,.
TGTGCCAGCAGTGAGTTAGGCACAGATACGCAGTATTTT,CASSELGTDTQYF,.,TRBV25-1,TRBJ2-3,.
TGTGCCAGCAGTTCGGGACAGGGGGCTGGCGAAAAACTGTTTTTT,CASSSGQGAGEKLFF,.,TRBV6-5,TRBJ1-4,TRBD1
TGTGCCAGCAATGGAGGAGGTGGTGAAGCTTTCTTT,CASNGGGGEAFF,.,TRBV6-4,TRBJ1-1,.
TGTGCCAGCAGCTTACTGTGGAGGGGACAGGGAGCAGATACGCAGTATTTT,CASSLLWRGQGADTQYF,few,TRBV7-3,TRBJ2-3,TRBD1
TGTGCCACCAGTGACGGGGGTTTTAACTATGGCTACACCTTC,CATSDGGFNYGYTF,.,TRBV24-1,TRBJ1-2,.
TGTGCCAGCTCACCAACAGGGTCGCCGGAGCTGTTTTTT,CASSPTGSPELFF,.,TRBV18,TRBJ2-2,.
TGTGCCACCAATACAGGGGAGTATGGCTACACCTTC,CATNTGEYGYTF,.,TRBV10-3,TRBJ1-2,TRBD1
TGTGCCAGCAGTTTGACACAGGGCGCCTATAATTCACCCCTCCACTTT,CASSLTQGAYNSPLHF,.,TRBV27,TRBJ1-6,.
TGTGCCAGCAGCCGGACGGGAGAGCAGTACTTC,CASSRTGEQYF,.,TRBV7-9,TRBJ2-7,.
TGTGCCAGCAGCTTGGATATTACTAGCGGGGGCCTCGAGCAGTACTTC,CASSLDITSGGLEQYF,.,TRBV5-6,TRBJ2-7,TRBD2
TGTGCCATCAGCACAGGGATGAATCAGCCCCAGCATTTT,CAISTGMNQPQHF,.,TRBV10-3,TRBJ1-5,.
TGTGCCAGCAGTGGGGAGGGCTGGAGTCACACCATATATTTT,CASSGEGWSHTIYF,.,TRBV25-1,TRBJ1-3,.
TGTGCCAGCAGTGGTAACAGGGCGGGCAATGAGCAGTTCTTC,CASSGNRAGNEQFF,.,TRBV2,TRBJ2-1,.
TGTGCCAGCAGAATCAACAGGGGGCTTGGGAATCAGCCCCAGCATTTT,CASRINRGLGNQPQHF,.,TRBV7-3,TRBJ1-5,TRBD1
TGCAGCGTCCCAAAACCCCAGGGTTGGGGCGGGGAGCTGTTTTTT,CSVPKPQGWGGELFF,.,TRBV29-1,TRBJ2-2,.
TGCGCCAGCAGCTCTATAATCACAGGGGGCCAAGGGAATCAGCCCCAGCATTTT,CASSSIITGGQGNQPQHF,.,TRBV5-1,TRBJ1-5,TRBD1
TGTGCCAGCAGCTCCTTCTTGGGGCAAGATACGCAGTATTTT,CASSSFLGQDTQYF,.,TRBV11-1,TRBJ2-3,.
TGTGCCAGCAGCCACGGGACAGGAGAGACCCAGTACTTC,CASSHGTGETQYF,few,TRBV3-1/TRBV3-2,TRBJ2-5,TRBD1
TGTGCCAGCAGTTTATTGGACAGCAATGAGCAGTTCTTC,CASSLLDSNEQFF,.,TRBV6-5,TRBJ2-1,.
TGTGCCAGCAGCTTATTTCAAGGGGACTATGGCTACACCTTC,CASSLFQGDYGYTF,.,TRBV11-1,TRBJ1-2,.
TGTGCCAGCAGTTACGAAGTCCTATCCTATAATTCACCCCTCCACTTT,CASSYEVLSYNSPLHF,.,TRBV6-5,TRBJ1-6,.
TGTGCCAGCAGCCCTGGGGGCGGAGGTCGGGAGACCCAGTACTTC,CASSPGGGGRETQYF,.,TRBV9,TRBJ2-5,.
TGTGCCAGCGGGTACAGGGTTAATAACTATGGCTACACCTTC,CASGYRVNNYGYTF,.,TRBV6-5,TRBJ1-2,.
TGTGCCTGGAGTCTAGGGGCTAGTCAGGCAGAGACCCAGTACTTC,CAWSLGASQAETQYF,.,TRBV30,TRBJ2-5,.
TGTGCCAGCAGTGAGAACAGGGGGCGGGCCGAGCAGTACTTC,CASSENRGRAEQYF,.,TRBV25-1,TRBJ2-7,TRBD1
TGTGCCAGCAGTGACCCTGGGACAGCCCCCTACGAGCAGTACTTC,CASSDPGTAPYEQYF,.,TRBV6-1,TRBJ2-7,TRBD1
TGCGCCAGCAGCTTGGAACAGGGTGGCACCGGGGAGCTGTTTTTT,CASSLEQGGTGELFF,.,TRBV5-1,TRBJ2-2,.
TGTGCCAGCAGCGTAGCTGGGACAAGGTATGAAAAACTGTTTTTT,CASSVAGTRYEKLFF,once,TRBV9,TRBJ1-4,.
TGTGCCAGCAGCTCCCGGACAGGGGGGTCACCCCTCCACTTT,CASSSRTGGSPLHF,.,TRBV11-2,TRBJ1-6,TRBD1
TGTGCCAGCAGGACCCAGGGTCAGGGAGGCTATGGCTACACCTTC,CASRTQGQGGYGYTF,once,TRBV28,TRBJ1-2,.
TGTGCCAGCTACCTACCACGGACAGGGGGCTACGAGCAGTACTTC,CASYLPRTGGYEQYF,.,TRBV2,TRBJ2-7,TRBD1
TGTGCTAGGGAGCCCTCGGGACAGGGGTTTCTGGGGGCCAACGTCCTGACTTTC,CAREPSGQGFLGANVLTF,.,TRBV12-5,TRBJ2-6,TRBD1
TGCGCCAGCAGATTACAGGGGGCCGGCACTGAAGCTTTCTTT,CASRLQGAGTEAFF,.,TRBV5-1,TRBJ1-1,TRBD1
TGTGCCAGCTCACCAACCGTGGGACAGGGTCCCTACGAGCAGTACTTC,CASSPTVGQGPYEQYF,.,TRBV18,TRBJ2-7,TRBD1
TGCGCCAGCAGTCGGGGGGACTCGAACTATGGCTACACCTTC,CASSRGDSNYGYTF,.,TRBV5-1,TRBJ1-2,.
TGTGCCAGTAGTACCTACGATAACCCTGAAGCTTTCTTT,CASSTYDNPEAFF,.,TRBV19,TRBJ1-1,.
TGCAGTGCCCCTTTATACGGGAAAGGTTTCTTT,CSAPLYGKGFF,.,TRBV20-1,TRBJ1-1,.
TGTGCCAGCAGCCAAGAGGCGGCCGCTTATGGCTACACCTTC,CASSQEAAAYGYTF,.,TRBV14,TRBJ1-2,.
TGTGCCAGTACGGCCAATGAGGCGGAGAGACCTGAAGCTTTCTTT,CASTANEAERPEAFF,.,TRBV19,TRBJ1-1,.
TGTGCCAGTAAGCTAGAGAGCAATCAGCCCCAGCATTTT,CASKLESNQPQHF,once,TRBV2,TRBJ1-5,.
TGTGCCACCAGTGGGAGGGGGCGGATGAACACTGAAGCTTTCTTT,CATSGRGRMNTEAFF,.,TRBV24-1,TRBJ1-1,TRBD1
TGCAGCGTTGCGGGGGGACGGGATGAAAAACTGTTTTTT,CSVAGGRDEKLFF,.,TRBV29-1,TRBJ1-4,.
TGTGCCAGCAGCCCGGTGAGGGGGGGCATCTCCTACAATGAGCAGTTCTTC,CASSPVRGGISYNEQFF,.,TRBV7-6,TRBJ2-1,.
TGTGCCAGCTCACCAGGGGAGGGCGAAGCTTTCTTT,CASSPGEGEAFF,.,TRBV18,TRBJ1-1,.
TGTGCCAGCTCAGTCGAACAGGGACACGGCTACACCTTC,CASSVEQGHGYTF,few,TRBV18,TRBJ1-2,.
TGTGCCAGCATGTACGGGGACACTGAAGCTTTCTTT,CASMYGDTEAFF,.,TRBV5-8,TRBJ1-1,.
TGTGCCTGGAATTCTTATACCGGGATTAACTATGGCTACACCTTC,CAWNSYTGINYGYTF,.,TRBV30,TRBJ1-2,.
TGTGCCAGCAGCTTAGATTCAGGAGGGAACACCGGGGAGCTGTTTTTT,CASSLDSGGNTGELFF,.,TRBV7-2,TRBJ2-2,.
TGCGCCAGCAGCTTGGCCCTTCGCACAGATACGCAGTATTTT,CASSLALRTDTQYF,.,TRBV5-1,TRBJ2-3,.
TGTGCCAGCAGCCAAGATTCCCAACTTGAGACCCAGTACTTC,CASSQDSQLETQYF,.,TRBV4-2,TRBJ2-5,.
TGTGCCAGCAGCGCCGGGCCGGGACAGAGAGCCTACACCTTC,CASSAGPGQRAYTF,.,TRBV9,TRBJ1-2,TRBD1